The 25 T cell receptor beta chains below all came from one sample that was sequenced in a study of T cells after yellow fever vaccination. TCRdb independently ran MiXCR on the 5' RACE reads; one entry per CDR3 protein. The sample has 65,000 to 70,000 distinct CDR3 sequences; approximately 5% are singletons. Sequenced here: CD4+ T cells sorted from PBMCs, sampled around 14 days after the first yellow fever vaccination. All receptors come from a man younger than 35 who received the YFV17D yellow fever vaccine.

Note on this clonotype: A much larger clonotype is one base distant, so this may be a read error. The chain links TRBV20-1 to TRBJ1-1; no definite D call. The CDR3 sequence is 14 residues long. CDR1 and CDR2 from the germline V gene are DFQATT and SNEGSKA (reference sequence). Trimming removed 3 bases from V and 5 bases from J, with 16 bases in between. As DNA, the CDR3 is TGCAGTGCTAGTTCCGGGAATGGGGAGACTGAAGCTTTCTTT. Encoded protein: CSASSGNGETEAFF.

This clonotype was recorded at least ten times. The V and J genes are TRBV5-1 and TRBJ1-1; D call uncertain. The V and J ends lost 5 bases and 3 bases respectively, with 11 bases between them. Germline V gene data show CDR1 as SGHRS and CDR2 as YFSETQ. The CDR3 runs to 13 residues. The CDR3 sequence: CASRVSWDTEAFF. The DNA for the CDR3 is TGCGCCAGCAGGGTGAGTTGGGACACTGAAGCTTTCTTT.

This clonotype was picked up many times. This chain links TRBV19 with TRBJ2-2; D unclear. Trimming removed 7 bases from V and 0 bases from J, with 12 bases in between. CDR3 length equals 15 residues. Germline values: CDR1 LNHDA, CDR2 SQIVND (reference sequence). Here the CDR3 DNA reads TGTGCCAGTATCCAGGACGGCGCGAACACCGGGGAGCTGTTTTTT. Residues: CASIQDGANTGELFF.

This clonotype was detected a few times. Given a much more abundant clone one base away, this may be a read error. The chain has TRBV5-1 and TRBJ2-5, with 10 bases identical to TRBD2. Trimming removed 0 bases from V and 4 bases from J; junction bases left unmatched: 0. The CDR3 runs to 14 residues. Germline V gene sequence: CDR1 SGHRS, CDR2 YFSETQ. The CDR3 DNA is TGCGCCAGCAGCTTGGGACTAGCGGGAGAGACCCAGTACTTC. Its protein is CASSLGLAGETQYF.

This clonotype was observed at least ten times. The chain recombines TRBV20-1 with TRBJ1-5, with D maybe TRBD1 (6 bases). The CDR3 contains 15 residues. Trimming removed 2 bases at V and 4 bases at J, with 15 bases between. Germline V lookup: CDR1 DFQATT, CDR2 SNEGSKA (reference sequence). The CDR3 coding sequence is TGCAGTGCTAGATATGGGGGCTCCCCTAATCAGCCCCAGCATTTT. Protein sequence: CSARYGGSPNQPQHF.

There are many counts of this clonotype. V is TRBV3-1 and J is TRBJ2-7; 7 bases align to TRBD2. Germline V gene lookup returns CDR1 LGHDT and CDR2 YNNKEL (reference sequence). V trimming: 3 bases; J trimming: 2 bases; junction bases outside the gene matches: 7. This CDR3 has 15 residues. CDR3 loop: CASSQQSSGPYEQYV. In DNA form, the CDR3 reads TGTGCCAGCAGCCAGCAATCTAGCGGCCCCTACGAGCAGTACGTC.

Concerning this clonotype: Since a much larger clone is just one base distant, this may be a read error. The chain has TRBV12-3 or TRBV12-4 and TRBJ1-1; TRBD1 matches 7 bases. The CDR3 consists of 14 residues. The trim removed 2 bases at V and 7 bases at J, leaving 7 bases unmatched. The CDR3 DNA is TGTGCCAGCAGTTTATTTCAGGGGGAAGGTGAAGCTTTCTTT. Amino acids: CASSLFQGEGEAFF.

The table lists this clonotype with many counts. This chain links TRBV5-1 with TRBJ2-4; 8 bases are a match to TRBD1. J lost 1 base, V lost 3 bases, and 3 bases had no gene match. The CDR3 runs 15 residues. CDR1 is SGHRS, CDR2 YFSETQ, per germline. The CDR3 loop is CASSWTGLAKNIQYF. The CDR3 nucleotides read TGCGCCAGCAGCTGGACAGGGCTCGCCAAAAACATTCAGTACTTC. Together with reference TRBV5-1 and TRBJ2-4, the CDR3 gives the full variable domain: KAGVTQTPRYLIKTRGQQVTLSCSPISGHRSVSWYQQTPGQGLQFLFEYFSETQRNKGNFPGRFSGRQFSNSRSEMNVSTLELGDSALYLCASSWTGLAKNIQYFGAGTRLSVL.

The table lists this clonotype with many counts. The chain links TRBV20-1 to TRBJ1-2; D gene unclear. There are 9 residues in the CDR3. Germline V lookup: CDR1 DFQATT, CDR2 SNEGSKA (reference sequence). Trimming removed 2 bases at V and 8 bases at J, with 3 bases between. The CDR3 is CSARKGYTF. CDR3 in DNA: TGCAGTGCTAGAAAGGGCTACACCTTC.

This clonotype was seen repeatedly, ten times or more. The J gene is TRBJ2-1, the V gene TRBV20-1; D could derive from TRBD1 or TRBD2 (5 bases each). Germline CDR1 is DFQATT and CDR2 is SNEGSKA (reference sequence). The V and J ends lost 6 bases and 6 bases respectively, with 15 bases between them. The CDR3 length is 13 residues. The CDR3 DNA reads TGCAGTGCCTCTGGGACGAGAACCAATGAGCAGTTCTTC. Translation gives CSASGTRTNEQFF.

This clonotype was seen repeatedly, ten times or more. The chain recombines TRBV28 with TRBJ2-1, with 8 bases aligning to TRBD2. This CDR3 comprises 16 residues. Germline V gives CDR1 MDHEN, CDR2 SYDVKM. Trimming cost V 5 bases and J 1 base; bases outside gene matches: 7. The chain's CDR3 is CASSVTGGVSYNEQFF. The CDR3 nucleotides read TGTGCCAGCAGTGTCACGGGGGGGGTATCCTACAATGAGCAGTTCTTC.

This clonotype has ten or more counts. This chain uses TRBV9 with TRBJ1-4; 8 nucleotides line up with TRBD1. With V trimmed by 1 base and J by 8 bases, 7 bases remained unmatched. The CDR3 has 15 residues. Germline lookup yields CDR1 SGDLS and CDR2 YYNGEE. The CDR3 reads CASSVQTGAREKLFF. The DNA of the CDR3 is TGTGCCAGCAGCGTACAGACAGGGGCCCGGGAAAAACTGTTTTTT. The full variable domain, its missing parts supplied by reference TRBV9 and TRBJ1-4, is DSGVTQTPKHLITATGQRVTLRCSPRSGDLSVYWYQQSLDQGLQFLIQYYNGEERAKGNILERFSAQQFPDLHSELNLSSLELGDSALYFCASSVQTGAREKLFFGSGTQLSVL.

This clonotype was seen repeatedly, ten times or more. This chain joins TRBV5-4 and TRBJ2-5; possibly TRBD2 for D (5 bases). The CDR3 extends over 13 amino acids. Germline V gene data show CDR1 as SGHNT and CDR2 as YYREEE (reference sequence). V gave up 5 bases and J gave up 3 bases, with 11 bases separating them. The CDR3 sequence is CASRDPREETQYF. DNA for the CDR3: TGTGCCAGCAGGGACCCGAGGGAAGAGACCCAGTACTTC.

This clonotype was counted at least ten times. CDR3: CASSLGGLDTQYF. The CDR3 DNA sequence: TGTGCCAGCTCCCTAGGGGGGCTGGATACGCAGTATTTT. This sequence joins TRBV5-6 and TRBJ2-3; D is perhaps TRBD1 or TRBD2 (6 bases each). V was clipped by 7 bases and J by 6 bases, with 15 bases between them. This CDR3 region has 13 residues. Germline values: CDR1 SGHDT, CDR2 YYEEEE. Filled out from reference TRBV5-6 and TRBJ2-3, the complete variable domain reads DAGVTQSPTHLIKTRGQQVTLRCSPKSGHDTVSWYQQALGQGPQFIFQYYEEEERQRGNFPDRFSGHQFPNYSSELNVNALLLGDSALYLCASSLGGLDTQYFGPGTRLTVL.

This clonotype was seen ten or more times. The chain employs TRBV2 and TRBJ2-1; a weak D match, TRBD2 (5 bases). The germline V gene has CDR1 SNHLY and CDR2 FYNNEI. V dropped 6 bases and J dropped 0 bases, with 15 bases sitting between them. The CDR3 totals 16 residues. The CDR3 protein is CASSRPPGSSYNEQFF. DNA for the CDR3: TGTGCCAGCAGCCGCCCGCCGGGGAGCTCCTACAATGAGCAGTTCTTC.

This clonotype was counted between two and nine times. The chain links TRBV7-3 to TRBJ2-2; tentatively, D is TRBD1 (5 bases). Germline CDR1 reads SGHTA; CDR2 reads FQGTGA. This CDR3 is 15 amino acids long. The V end was cut by 5 bases, the J end by 1 base, with 11 bases between. For the CDR3, the DNA is TGTGCCAGCAGCCGGACACCGTTGAACACCGGGGAGCTGTTTTTT. Translating gives CASSRTPLNTGELFF.

As concerns this clonotype: The germline gene is not matched at one end of the junction; a read error may be the cause. The chain uses TRBV5-6 and TRBJ1-4; D may be TRBD1 (6 bases). Germline CDR1 reads SGHDT; CDR2 reads YYEEEE. CDR3 length equals 17 residues. Written as DNA, the CDR3 is TGTGCCATCAGCCCCGGGCCCGGCTGGGACACCAATGAAAAACTGTTTTTT. Encoded protein: CAISPGPGWDTNEKLFF.

This clonotype was recorded a few times. The chain uses TRBV12-3 or TRBV12-4 and TRBJ2-5; TRBD2 aligns across 11 bases. The V and J ends lost 8 bases and 1 base, in that order; junction bases with no gene match: 6. The CDR3 runs 15 residues. CDR3 residues: CASALAGGLQETQYF. In DNA, the CDR3 is TGTGCCAGCGCGTTAGCGGGGGGGCTCCAAGAGACCCAGTACTTC.

In this sample, this clonotype turned up many times. The CDR3, as DNA: TGCAGTGCTGTACCTAGAGGCCAGGAGACCCAGTACTTC. Its protein is CSAVPRGQETQYF. This chain connects TRBV20-1 to TRBJ2-5; unclear D gene. Looked up from germline, CDR1 is DFQATT and CDR2 is SNEGSKA (reference sequence). CDR3 length: 13 amino acids. Trimming pared 5 bases from V and 5 bases from J, leaving 15 bases between.

This clonotype turned up a few times. V gene TRBV7-9 combines with J gene TRBJ1-6, with 8 positions matching TRBD1. CDR3 size: 12 residues. V lost 8 bases, J lost 12 bases, and 6 bases stayed unmatched. CDR1 and CDR2 from the germline V gene are SEHNR and FQNEAQ (reference sequence). This CDR3 is CASRTGRGPLHF. CDR3 DNA: TGTGCCAGCCGGACAGGGCGGGGACCCCTCCACTTT.

This clonotype was counted ten times or more. V and J are TRBV12-3 or TRBV12-4 and TRBJ1-5; D is possibly TRBD1 (5 bases). Trimming left V 4 bases short and J 7 bases short, with 8 bases between. This CDR3 is 12 amino acids long. Here the CDR3 reads CASSWTSQPQHF. The CDR3 nucleotides are TGTGCCAGCAGTTGGACAAGCCAGCCCCAGCATTTT.

This clonotype has a count of ten or more. This chain connects TRBV4-1 to TRBJ1-1; D call uncertain. There are 15 residues in the CDR3. V lost 1 base and J 0 bases, leaving 9 bases between the germline ends. The germline CDR1 and CDR2 sequences are MGHRA and YSYEKL. CDR3 sequence: CASSQGYNVNTEAFF. CDR3 nucleotide sequence: TGCGCCAGCAGCCAAGGATACAATGTGAACACTGAAGCTTTCTTT.

This clonotype was observed many times. The chain joins TRBV2 to TRBJ2-3; 7 positions match TRBD2. The trim removed 7 bases at V and 6 bases at J, leaving 7 bases unmatched. The germline gives CDR1 SNHLY, CDR2 FYNNEI. There are 13 residues in the CDR3. The CDR3 sequence: CASTSGEGDTQYF. CDR3 nucleotides: TGTGCCAGCACCAGCGGGGAGGGGGATACGCAGTATTTT.

This clonotype came up many times. This rearrangement joins TRBV5-5 to TRBJ1-1; no clear D gene. The CDR3 runs to 17 residues. Trimming shortened V by 1 base and J by 0 bases, and 16 bases separated the two germline ends. The V gene's germline CDR1 is SGHKS and CDR2 YYEKEE (reference sequence). In DNA, the CDR3 is TGTGCCAGCAGCTTGCTGACAACCGAGGCCATGAACACTGAAGCTTTCTTT. Translation gives CASSLLTTEAMNTEAFF.

To note about this clonotype: A read error is possible here, since a much larger clone lies one base away. The chain uses TRBV20-1 and TRBJ1-1, with unresolved D. V gave up 5 bases and J gave up 1 base, with 11 bases separating them. This CDR3 is 13 amino acids long. Germline lookup yields CDR1 DFQATT and CDR2 SNEGSKA (reference sequence). The CDR3 spells CSAWKGWNTEAFF. DNA of the CDR3: TGCAGTGCTTGGAAAGGGTGGAACACTGAAGCTTTCTTT.